This T cell receptor (beta chain) is drawn from a study of T cells after posttransplantation cyclophosphamide. Study conclusions and caveats: TRB clonality was highly associated with recipient CMV seropositivity and reactivation. Donor CD8+ memory clones often dominated recipient blood repertoires at later times. TRB overlap between skin or GI tissue T cells and blood was limited.

This clone has at least ten counts. Its specificity is unknown. Peripheral blood was collected from the related graft donor on the marrow donation day. Here immunoSEQ multiplex PCR was the method, and the copy in TCRdb shows in-frame clones only, minus some. The sample has about 30,000 clones, none seen only once. This CDR3 has 15 amino acids. The V and J ends lost 3 bases and 4 bases, in that order; junction bases with no gene match: 6. Germline V gene sequence: CDR1 SGHRS, CDR2 YFSETQ. The sample taken for sequencing was PBMCs. The clonotype comes from a woman aged 30 to 39 in good health and a related stem cell transplant donor. The rearrangement uses TRBV5-1 and TRBJ1-1; 10 nucleotides agree with TRBD1. CDR3 in amino acids: CASSSGQGIGTEAFF. In DNA form, the CDR3 reads TGCGCCAGCAGCTCGGGACAGGGGATAGGCACTGAAGCTTTCTTT.